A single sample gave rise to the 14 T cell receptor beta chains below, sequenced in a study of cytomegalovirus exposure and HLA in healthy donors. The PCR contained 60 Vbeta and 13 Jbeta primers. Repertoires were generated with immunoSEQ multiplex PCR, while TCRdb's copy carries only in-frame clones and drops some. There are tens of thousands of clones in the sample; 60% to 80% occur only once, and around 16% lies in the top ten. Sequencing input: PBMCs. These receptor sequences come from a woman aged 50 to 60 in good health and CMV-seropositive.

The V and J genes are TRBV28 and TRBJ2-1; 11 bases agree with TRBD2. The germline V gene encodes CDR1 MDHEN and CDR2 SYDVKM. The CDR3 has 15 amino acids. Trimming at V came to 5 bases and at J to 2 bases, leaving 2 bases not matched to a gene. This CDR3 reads CASSLTSGAYNEQFF. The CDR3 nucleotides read TGTGCCAGCAGTCTGACTAGCGGGGCCTACAATGAGCAGTTCTTC.

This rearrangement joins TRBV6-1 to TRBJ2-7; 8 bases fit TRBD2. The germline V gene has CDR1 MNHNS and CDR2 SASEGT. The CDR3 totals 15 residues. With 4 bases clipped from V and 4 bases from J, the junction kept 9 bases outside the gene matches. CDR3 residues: CASSVEAGAGYEQYF. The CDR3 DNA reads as TGTGCCAGCAGTGTTGAAGCGGGAGCGGGATACGAGCAGTACTTC.

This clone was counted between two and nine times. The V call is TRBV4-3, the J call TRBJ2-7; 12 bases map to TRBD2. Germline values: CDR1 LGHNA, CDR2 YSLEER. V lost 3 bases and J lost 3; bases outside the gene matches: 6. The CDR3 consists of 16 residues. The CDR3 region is CASSQWTSGIYYEQYF. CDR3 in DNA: TGCGCCAGCAGCCAGTGGACTAGCGGGATTTACTACGAGCAGTACTTC.

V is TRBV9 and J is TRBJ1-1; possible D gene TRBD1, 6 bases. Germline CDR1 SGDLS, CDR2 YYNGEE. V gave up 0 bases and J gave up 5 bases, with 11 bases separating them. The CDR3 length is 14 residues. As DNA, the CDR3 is TGTGCCAGCAGCGTAGTAGGGGGGGAAACTGAAGCTTTCTTT. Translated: CASSVVGGETEAFF.

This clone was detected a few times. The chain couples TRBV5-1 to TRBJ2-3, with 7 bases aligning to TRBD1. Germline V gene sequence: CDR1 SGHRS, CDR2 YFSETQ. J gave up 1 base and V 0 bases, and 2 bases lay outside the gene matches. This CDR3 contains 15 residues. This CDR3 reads CASSLGDSRTDTQYF. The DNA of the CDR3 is TGCGCCAGCAGCTTGGGGGACAGCCGCACAGATACGCAGTATTTT.

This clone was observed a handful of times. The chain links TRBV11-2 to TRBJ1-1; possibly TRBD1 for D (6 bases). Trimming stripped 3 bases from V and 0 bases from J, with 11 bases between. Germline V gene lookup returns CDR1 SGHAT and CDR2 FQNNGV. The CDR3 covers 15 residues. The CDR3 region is CASSLDSWVNTEAFF. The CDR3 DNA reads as TGTGCCAGCAGCTTGGACAGTTGGGTGAACACTGAAGCTTTCTTT.

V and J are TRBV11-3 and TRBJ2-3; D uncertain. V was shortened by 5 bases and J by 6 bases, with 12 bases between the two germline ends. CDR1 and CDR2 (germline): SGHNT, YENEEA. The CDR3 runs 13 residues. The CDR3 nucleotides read TGTGCCAGCAGCCGAGTTCCCGATGATACGCAGTATTTT. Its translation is CASSRVPDDTQYF.

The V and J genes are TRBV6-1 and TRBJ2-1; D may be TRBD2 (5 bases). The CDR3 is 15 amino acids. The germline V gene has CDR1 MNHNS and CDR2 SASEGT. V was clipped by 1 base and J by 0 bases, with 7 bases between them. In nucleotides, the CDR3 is TGTGCCAGCAGTGAAGAAGAGGGCTCCTACAATGAGCAGTTCTTC. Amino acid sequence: CASSEEEGSYNEQFF.

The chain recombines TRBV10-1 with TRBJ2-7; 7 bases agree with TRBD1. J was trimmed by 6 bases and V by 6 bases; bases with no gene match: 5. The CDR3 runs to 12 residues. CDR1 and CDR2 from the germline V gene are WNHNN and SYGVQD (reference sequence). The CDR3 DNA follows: TGCGCCAGCAGGGACAGGCTGGGCGAGCAGTACTTC. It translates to CASRDRLGEQYF.

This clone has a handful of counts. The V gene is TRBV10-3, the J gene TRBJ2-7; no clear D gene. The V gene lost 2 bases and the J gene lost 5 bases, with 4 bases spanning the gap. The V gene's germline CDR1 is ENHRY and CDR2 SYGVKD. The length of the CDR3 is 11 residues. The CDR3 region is CAISEINEQYF. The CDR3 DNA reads TGTGCCATCAGTGAGATCAACGAGCAGTACTTC.

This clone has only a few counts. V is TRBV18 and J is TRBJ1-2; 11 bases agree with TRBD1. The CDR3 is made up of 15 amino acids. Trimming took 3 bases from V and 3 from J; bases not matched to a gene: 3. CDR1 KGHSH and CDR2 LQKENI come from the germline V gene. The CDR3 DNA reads TGTGCCAGCTCACCTACGGGACAGGGGGACTATGGCTACACCTTC. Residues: CASSPTGQGDYGYTF.

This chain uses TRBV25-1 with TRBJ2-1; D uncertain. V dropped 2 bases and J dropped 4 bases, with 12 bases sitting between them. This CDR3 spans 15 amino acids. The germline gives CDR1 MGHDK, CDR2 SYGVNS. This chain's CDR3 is CASSEVGIGYNEQFF. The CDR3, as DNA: TGTGCCAGCAGTGAAGTGGGCATTGGGTACAATGAGCAGTTCTTC.

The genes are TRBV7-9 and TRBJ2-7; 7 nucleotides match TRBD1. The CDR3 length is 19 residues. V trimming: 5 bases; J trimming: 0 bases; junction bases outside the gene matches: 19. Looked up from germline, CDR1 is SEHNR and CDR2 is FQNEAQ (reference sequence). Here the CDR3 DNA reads TGTGCCAGCAGCACTAGACAGGGAGAAGTAGCTAAGGGCTCCTACGAGCAGTACTTC. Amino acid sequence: CASSTRQGEVAKGSYEQYF.

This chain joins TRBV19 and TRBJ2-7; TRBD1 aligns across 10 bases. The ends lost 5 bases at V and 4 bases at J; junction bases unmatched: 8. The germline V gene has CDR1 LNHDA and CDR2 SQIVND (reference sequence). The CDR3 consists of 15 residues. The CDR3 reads CASSASGTGDYEQYF. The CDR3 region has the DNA TGTGCCAGTAGTGCGTCCGGGACAGGGGATTACGAGCAGTACTTC. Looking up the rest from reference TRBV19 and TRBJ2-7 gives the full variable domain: DGGITQSPKYLFRKEGQNVTLSCEQNLNHDAMYWYRQDPGQGLRLIYYSQIVNDFQKGDIAEGYSVSREKKESFPLTVTSAQKNPTAFYLCASSASGTGDYEQYFGPGTRLTVT.